This TCR beta chain derives from a study of blood T cell repertoires in COVID-19. The overall study: Whether acute or convalescent, the COVID-19 samples came from the United States, Italy and Spain. T cells, B-cell-depleted T cells, or PBMCs provided the cDNA or gDNA that served as material.

J gave up 7 bases and V 0 bases, and 8 bases lay outside the gene matches. The CDR3 has 17 amino acids. Germline V gives CDR1 SGHRS, CDR2 YFSETQ. In the original processing: It was from reference gene primer amplification that nucleated cell counts were estimated. Clones were read by immunoSEQ multiplex PCR, and TCRdb kept only the in-frame ones, dropping some. That table gives V, J and clone size, and the DNA gave D and trimming. The data show over 100,000 clones, more than 75% seen once. This chain uses TRBV5-1 with TRBJ2-5, with 14 bases identical to TRBD2. The sample taken for sequencing was peripheral blood. This receptor was identified in a man in his forties with acute or convalescent COVID-19. CDR3 sequence reads: CASSLGVGLAGGPTQYF. The DNA for the CDR3 is TGCGCCAGCAGCTTGGGAGTCGGACTAGCGGGGGGTCCGACCCAGTACTTC. The variable domain in full, completed from reference TRBV5-1 and TRBJ2-5, reads KAGVTQTPRYLIKTRGQQVTLSCSPISGHRSVSWYQQTPGQGLQFLFEYFSETQRNKGNFPGRFSGRQFSNSRSEMNVSTLELGDSALYLCASSLGVGLAGGPTQYFGPGTRLLVL.